These 32 T cell receptor beta chains originate from one sample sequenced in a study of blood T cells in healthy people across ages. A second PCR, run for about 7 to 11 cycles, used a sample-barcoded 5' primer plus a J-beta primer mix. TCRdb processed the 5' RACE reads anew with MiXCR; each CDR3 protein has one entry. Counted here are roughly 700,000 distinct CDR3 sequences, around a quarter occurring once; the ten biggest clones make up around 9.2%. The sample was also linked to a second study, of T cells of mothers and their children.

The sequencing input was blood. Receptor source: a boy between 10 and 17 years old in good health.

V usage is TRBV12-3 or TRBV12-4 and J usage is TRBJ1-5; no firm D call. The CDR3 sequence is 15 residues long. V shed 2 bases and J shed 3 bases, with 11 bases lying between them. The CDR3 sequence: CASSLTDTFNQPQHF. The CDR3 coding sequence is TGTGCCAGCAGTTTAACAGACACTTTCAATCAGCCCCAGCATTTT.

The chain uses TRBV27 and TRBJ1-6; D gene ambiguous. The CDR3 contains 13 residues. Germline lookup yields CDR1 MNHEY and CDR2 SMNVEV (reference sequence). V gave up 7 bases and J gave up 6 bases, with 10 bases separating them. CDR3 nucleotides: TGTGCCAGCACCGGGATCGGTAATTCACCCCTCCACTTT. This encodes CASTGIGNSPLHF.

This sequence joins TRBV9 and TRBJ2-7; D is unclear. Matching the DNA end better, TRBJ2-5 makes the J call doubtful. The length of the CDR3 is 13 residues. CDR1 and CDR2 (germline): SGDLS, YYNGEE. The CDR3 reads CASSVGYQETQYF. For the CDR3, the DNA is TGTGCCAGCAGCGTAGGGTACCAAGAGACCCAGTACTTC.

The V and J genes are TRBV7-9 and TRBJ2-1, with D perhaps TRBD2 (5 bases). The ends were cut back, 5 bases at V and 2 bases at J, with 10 bases in the middle. This CDR3 is 14 amino acids long. Germline-derived CDR1 and CDR2 are SEHNR and FQNEAQ (reference sequence). This CDR3 reads CASSAEGPYNEQFF. CDR3 nucleotide sequence: TGTGCCAGCAGCGCAGAGGGCCCCTACAATGAGCAGTTCTTC.

Only a few counts were recorded for this clonotype. The rearrangement links TRBV20-1 to TRBJ2-3; the D is unclear. The CDR3 length is 12 residues. CDR1 and CDR2 (germline): DFQATT, SNEGSKA (reference sequence). V lost 8 bases and J lost 2, with 11 bases in between. The CDR3 nucleotides are TGCAGTTCCGTCCAGATCACAGATACGCAGTATTTT. This encodes CSSVQITDTQYF.

This clonotype has only a few counts. The J gene is TRBJ2-3, the V gene TRBV7-2, with 10 bases fitting TRBD2. The CDR3 has 13 amino acids. The V and J ends lost 6 bases and 6 bases, in that order; junction bases with no gene match: 3. CDR1 and CDR2 (germline): SGHTA, FQGNSA. The CDR3 bases are TGTGCCAGCAGGCCGGGACTAGCGGATACGCAGTATTTT. Its protein product is CASRPGLADTQYF. The complete variable domain, with remaining parts taken from reference TRBV7-2 and TRBJ2-3, reads GAGVSQSPSNKVTEKGKDVELRCDPISGHTALYWYRQSLGQGLEFLIYFQGNSAPDKSGLPSDRFSAERTGGSVSTLTIQRTQQEDSAVYLCASRPGLADTQYFGPGTRLTVL.

This clonotype was seen only a few times. The chain joins TRBV7-9 to TRBJ2-4, with D unclear. Germline V gene sequence: CDR1 SEHNR, CDR2 FQNEAQ (reference sequence). The CDR3 is 14 amino acids. Trimming cost V 5 bases and J 3 bases, with 11 bases left between them. In nucleotides, the CDR3 is TGTGCCAGCAGCCCTTCAGATGGCAAAAACATTCAGTACTTC. Its translation is CASSPSDGKNIQYF.

V is TRBV20-1 and J is TRBJ2-1, with 7 bases aligning to TRBD2. Germline V gene data show CDR1 as DFQATT and CDR2 as SNEGSKA (reference sequence). Unmatched junction bases numbered 7, after V lost 0 bases and J lost 2 bases. This CDR3 comprises 16 residues. Written as DNA, the CDR3 is TGCAGTGCTAGAGATCGGCTAGCGGTGACCTACAATGAGCAGTTCTTC. Residues: CSARDRLAVTYNEQFF.

This clonotype turned up a few times. The gene calls are TRBV29-1 and TRBJ2-1, with D uncertain. Germline V gene data show CDR1 as SQVTM and CDR2 as ANQGSEA. V was clipped by 4 bases and J by 4 bases, with 5 bases between them. This CDR3 contains 11 residues. The CDR3 nucleotides read TGCAGCGTTGGTGGTTACAATGAGCAGTTCTTC. Translating it yields CSVGGYNEQFF.

This clonotype was counted between two and nine times. V usage is TRBV9 and J usage is TRBJ2-6; TRBD1 matches at 9 bases. V trimming: 0 bases; J trimming: 2 bases; junction bases outside the gene matches: 3. Germline values: CDR1 SGDLS, CDR2 YYNGEE. This CDR3 contains 17 residues. The CDR3 here is CASSVEQGAPGANVLTF. The CDR3 region has the DNA TGTGCCAGCAGCGTAGAACAGGGGGCCCCTGGGGCCAACGTCCTGACTTTC.

This clonotype came up many times. The V and J genes are TRBV13 and TRBJ1-2, with D uncertain. The CDR3 is 14 amino acids. Trimming took off 1 base at V and 0 bases at J, with 6 bases between the two ends. Germline V gives CDR1 PRHDT, CDR2 FYEKMQ (reference sequence). This CDR3 reads CASSLVYANYGYTF. The CDR3, as DNA: TGTGCCAGCAGCTTAGTATACGCTAACTATGGCTACACCTTC. Combining the CDR3 with reference TRBV13 and TRBJ1-2 gives the whole variable domain AAGVIQSPRHLIKEKRETATLKCYPIPRHDTVYWYQQGPGQDPQFLISFYEKMQSDKGSIPDRFSAQQFSDYHSELNMSSLELGDSALYFCASSLVYANYGYTFGSGTRLTVV.

The gene calls are TRBV5-1 and TRBJ2-5, with D unresolved. Germline loops: CDR1 SGHRS, CDR2 YFSETQ. The V and J ends lost 1 base and 5 bases respectively, with 9 bases between them. CDR3 length equals 13 residues. CDR3 in amino acids: CASSLYERETQYF. The CDR3 DNA sequence: TGCGCCAGCAGCTTGTATGAGAGGGAGACCCAGTACTTC.

This clonotype appeared a few times. The chain is built from TRBV20-1 and TRBJ2-5; TRBD2 might be the D (6 bases). Per the germline V gene, CDR1 is DFQATT and CDR2 is SNEGSKA (reference sequence). Trimming took 1 base from V and 5 from J, leaving 14 bases between them. This CDR3 comprises 14 residues. CDR3 in DNA: TGCAGTGCTAGAGCCCCGGGAGAATGGGAGACCCAGTACTTC. Its translation: CSARAPGEWETQYF.

This chain connects TRBV20-1 to TRBJ2-3; 8 bases match TRBD1. Trimming removed 3 bases from V and 3 bases from J; junction bases left unmatched: 5. CDR1 is DFQATT, CDR2 SNEGSKA, per germline (reference sequence). The CDR3 length is 14 residues. The CDR3 loop is CSARWGTGTDTQYF. The CDR3 region has the DNA TGCAGTGCTAGGTGGGGGACAGGAACAGATACGCAGTATTTT.

The chain recombines TRBV12-3 or TRBV12-4 with TRBJ1-2; possible D gene TRBD1, 6 bases. V was trimmed by 6 bases and J by 1 base, leaving 21 bases between them. This CDR3 comprises 17 residues. The CDR3 reads CASRPGLGTPLNYGYTF. Here the CDR3 DNA reads TGTGCCAGCAGGCCGGGCCTAGGGACACCACTTAACTATGGCTACACCTTC.

Only a few counts were recorded for this clonotype. This CDR3 is CASSQVLARETQYF. The CDR3 bases are TGTGCCAGCAGCCAAGTCCTAGCGAGGGAGACCCAGTACTTC. The chain carries TRBV4-2 and TRBJ2-5, with a possible D match to TRBD2 (6 bases). There are 14 residues in the CDR3. Looked up from germline, CDR1 is LGHNA and CDR2 is YNFKEQ. V shed 1 base and J shed 5 bases, with 11 bases lying between them.

This sequence joins TRBV12-3 or TRBV12-4 and TRBJ1-2; 7 nucleotides match TRBD1. This CDR3 comprises 13 residues. J lost 3 bases, V lost 8 bases, and 6 bases had no gene match. The CDR3 nucleotides read TGTGCCAGCCAAACAGGGGCCGACTATGGCTACACCTTC. Translation gives CASQTGADYGYTF.

This clonotype was detected only a few times. The rearrangement uses TRBV29-1 and TRBJ2-4; TRBD2 might be the D (5 bases). Germline CDR1 is SQVTM and CDR2 is ANQGSEA. Trimming took off 4 bases at V and 0 bases at J, with 10 bases between the two ends. There are 14 residues in the CDR3. The CDR3 DNA follows: TGCAGCGTTGTTTTAGGACTAGCCAAAAACATTCAGTACTTC. It translates to CSVVLGLAKNIQYF.

V usage is TRBV5-1 and J usage is TRBJ2-5; D may correspond to TRBD1 or TRBD2 (5 bases each). V lost 0 bases, J lost 1 base, and 13 bases lay in between. CDR1 and CDR2 from the germline V gene are SGHRS and YFSETQ. The CDR3 runs 16 residues. CDR3 coding DNA: TGCGCCAGCAGCTTGGGGGGGAGCACGACCCAAGAGACCCAGTACTTC. Translation: CASSLGGSTTQETQYF.

Concerning this clonotype itself: No conserved phenylalanine or tryptophan ends this CDR3, so it is likely a read error. The chain recombines TRBV12-3 or TRBV12-4 with TRBJ2-3; D is unclear. There are 14 residues in the CDR3. Trimming shortened V by 3 bases and J by 2 bases, and 9 bases separated the two germline ends. The CDR3 reads CASSFKGFTDTQYL. The CDR3, as DNA: TGTGCCAGCAGTTTCAAGGGTTTCACAGATACGCAGTATCTT.

J is TRBJ2-7 and V is TRBV20-1; TRBD2 matches 11 bases. Trimming at V came to 0 bases and at J to 2 bases, leaving 3 bases not matched to a gene. Germline CDR1 and CDR2: DFQATT and SNEGSKA (reference sequence). There are 15 residues in the CDR3. The CDR3 sequence: CSARDLAGGAYEQYF. DNA of the CDR3: TGCAGTGCTAGAGATCTAGCGGGAGGTGCCTACGAGCAGTACTTC.

The table lists this clonotype with a few counts. The rearrangement uses TRBV10-3 and TRBJ1-3; tentative D call: TRBD1 (5 bases). CDR1 and CDR2 (germline): ENHRY, SYGVKD. This CDR3 is built from 13 residues. With 7 bases removed from V and 0 bases from J, the gap between germline ends came to 7 bases. CDR3: CAITRGSGNTIYF. CDR3 in DNA: TGTGCCATCACTAGGGGCTCTGGAAACACCATATATTTT.

This clonotype appeared a few times. The rearrangement joins TRBV4-3 to TRBJ1-1, with TRBD1 matching 10 bases. This CDR3 spans 19 amino acids. Germline CDR1 and CDR2: LGHNA and YSLEER. J was trimmed by 0 bases and V by 2 bases; bases with no gene match: 12. The CDR3 loop reads CASSQRITGTGDMNTEAFF. The CDR3 DNA follows: TGCGCCAGCAGCCAAAGGATAACCGGGACAGGGGACATGAACACTGAAGCTTTCTTT.

The chain is built from TRBV6-5 and TRBJ2-4; D not resolved. The CDR3 contains 12 residues. Germline V gives CDR1 MNHEY, CDR2 SVGAGI. Deletions cut 4 bases from V and 6 bases from J, with 7 bases between. This CDR3 is CASSSSGNIQYF. In DNA form, the CDR3 reads TGTGCCAGCAGTTCCTCAGGAAACATTCAGTACTTC.

This clonotype was detected only once. The rearrangement joins TRBV27 to TRBJ2-1, with 9 bases matching TRBD2. CDR3 size: 16 residues. Trimming removed 4 bases from V and 10 bases from J; junction bases left unmatched: 14. CDR1 and CDR2 (germline): MNHEY, SMNVEV (reference sequence). The chain's CDR3 is CASSSPLVAGDREQFF. As DNA, the CDR3 is TGTGCCAGCAGTTCCCCTTTGGTAGCGGGAGATCGAGAGCAGTTCTTC.

This clonotype was detected only a few times. The chain couples TRBV3-1 to TRBJ2-3, with 11 bases that match TRBD2. V shed 6 bases, J shed 4 bases, and the junction held 6 bases outside the gene matches. The CDR3 covers 15 residues. The germline CDR1 and CDR2 sequences are LGHDT and YNNKEL (reference sequence). CDR3 nucleotides: TGTGCCAGCAGGCGTAGCGGGAGGGCCTCAGATACGCAGTATTTT. Translating it yields CASRRSGRASDTQYF.

On this clonotype: The germline gene is not matched at one end of the junction; a read error may be the cause. This chain uses TRBV12-3 or TRBV12-4 with TRBJ2-3; 8 bases align to TRBD2. The CDR3 extends over 15 amino acids. CDR3 loop: CASSFERGRTDAQYF. DNA of the CDR3: TGTGCCAGCAGTTTTGAGCGGGGGAGAACAGATGCGCAGTATTTT.

The chain links TRBV20-1 to TRBJ1-1; D is unresolved. V was pared by 1 base and J by 1 base, with 7 bases between. In germline, CDR1 is DFQATT, CDR2 SNEGSKA (reference sequence). This CDR3 is 13 amino acids long. The CDR3 sequence: CSARVGTNTEAFF. The CDR3, as DNA: TGCAGTGCTAGAGTGGGTACGAACACTGAAGCTTTCTTT.

The chain is built from TRBV10-3 and TRBJ2-5; weak D call: TRBD1 (5 bases). CDR3 size: 15 residues. CDR1 is ENHRY and CDR2 is SYGVKD in the germline V gene. Trimming removed 3 bases at V and 2 bases at J, with 13 bases between. CDR3 sequence (DNA): TGTGCCATCAGTGACCTAGACAGCGTTCAAGAGACCCAGTACTTC. Its protein is CAISDLDSVQETQYF.

This chain joins TRBV6-2 or TRBV6-3 and TRBJ2-1; D ambiguous. Gene TRBJ2-5 matches the end of the DNA better, so the J call may be wrong. Germline V gene sequence: CDR1 MNHEY, CDR2 SVGEGT. CDR3 length: 11 residues. This CDR3 reads CASSSGSAQYF. DNA of the CDR3: TGTGCCAGCAGTTCTGGTTCGGCCCAGTACTTC.

This clonotype occurred a few times. The genes are TRBV29-1 and TRBJ2-3, with D possibly called TRBD1 or TRBD2 (6 bases each). This CDR3 contains 13 residues. CDR1 and CDR2 (germline): SQVTM, ANQGSEA. Trimming left V 3 bases short and J 9 bases short, with 16 bases between. As DNA, the CDR3 is TGCAGCGTTGACTCCAACTTGGGGGGCACGCAGTATTTT. Amino acid sequence: CSVDSNLGGTQYF.

This clonotype came up a few times. The chain couples TRBV27 to TRBJ1-2; no clear D. There are 13 residues in the CDR3. V lost 4 bases and J lost 4, with 10 bases in between. Per the germline V gene, CDR1 is MNHEY and CDR2 is SMNVEV (reference sequence). Here the CDR3 reads CASSSLGSYGYTF. The CDR3 nucleotides read TGTGCCAGCAGTTCCCTAGGCAGCTATGGCTACACCTTC.